Below, 30 T cell receptor beta chains from the same sample are listed, as sequenced in a study of blood T cell repertoires in COVID-19. Assay: immunoSEQ multiplex PCR; the TCRdb copy retains only in-frame clones and omits some. The table lists roughly 190,000 clones, 88% of them singletons. Sequencing was performed on peripheral blood. The receptors were gathered from a human donor in a cohort sampled during active COVID-19.

A single count supports this clone. V is TRBV18 and J is TRBJ2-3; 7 bases align to TRBD2. The V gene's germline CDR1 is KGHSH and CDR2 LQKENI. V dropped 3 bases and J dropped 5; count of bases not matched to a gene: 11. This CDR3 region has 16 residues. CDR3 nucleotides: TGTGCCAGCTCACCCCGAGCTAGCGGAGGGCGAGATACGCAGTATTTT. This sequence encodes CASSPRASGGRDTQYF. Variable domain in full (rest from reference TRBV18 and TRBJ2-3): NAGVMQNPRHLVRRRGQEARLRCSPMKGHSHVYWYRQLPEEGLKFMVYLQKENIIDESGMPKERFSAEFPKEGPSILRIQQVVRGDSAAYFCASSPRASGGRDTQYFGPGTRLTVL.

V is TRBV5-5 and J is TRBJ2-7; the match to TRBD1 covers 11 bases. The trim removed 4 bases at V and 0 bases at J, leaving 3 bases unmatched. Germline V CDR1 and CDR2: SGHKS, YYEKEE (reference sequence). There are 15 residues in the CDR3. CDR3 amino acids: CASSTGQGGSYEQYF. In DNA form, the CDR3 reads TGTGCCAGCAGCACGGGACAGGGGGGCTCCTACGAGCAGTACTTC.

The chain joins TRBV19 to TRBJ1-5; unclear D gene. Between the trimmed V and J ends, which lost 3 bases and 5 bases, there was a span of 11 bases. The CDR3 contains 14 residues. Per the germline V gene, CDR1 is LNHDA and CDR2 is SQIVND (reference sequence). The chain's CDR3 is CASSIWTGDQPQHF. Here the CDR3 DNA reads TGTGCCAGTAGTATCTGGACGGGAGATCAGCCCCAGCATTTT.

This chain joins TRBV29-1 and TRBJ2-1; 9 bases fit TRBD1. The CDR3 covers 14 residues. With V trimmed by 5 bases and J by 3 bases, 5 bases remained unmatched. Germline V CDR1 and CDR2: SQVTM, ANQGSEA. CDR3 region: CSVTRDRDYNEQFF. The CDR3 DNA follows: TGCAGCGTTACCCGGGACAGGGACTACAATGAGCAGTTCTTC.

This chain uses TRBV5-1 with TRBJ1-1; D call uncertain. V shed 0 bases and J shed 1 base, with 7 bases lying between them. The CDR3 consists of 14 residues. Germline values: CDR1 SGHRS, CDR2 YFSETQ. CDR3 sequence: CASSLGEGNTEAFF. DNA for the CDR3: TGCGCCAGCAGCTTGGGTGAGGGGAACACTGAAGCTTTCTTT.

This chain links TRBV5-1 with TRBJ2-1, with 12 positions matching TRBD2. Trimming took 6 bases from V and 4 from J; bases not matched to a gene: 8. The CDR3 spans 16 residues. Germline loops: CDR1 SGHRS, CDR2 YFSETQ. Here the CDR3 reads CASTRLTSGSYNEQFF. DNA of the CDR3: TGCGCCAGCACACGCCTGACTAGCGGGAGTTACAATGAGCAGTTCTTC.

Concerning this clone: Other nucleotide sequences from this sample produce the same CDR3. The chain couples TRBV15 to TRBJ2-7; D call uncertain. CDR1 is LNHNV, CDR2 YYDKDF, per germline (reference sequence). V lost 0 bases, J lost 1 base, and 4 bases lay in between. This CDR3 is built from 13 residues. The CDR3 sequence: CATSRDSSYEQYF. The CDR3 nucleotides read TGTGCCACCAGCAGAGACAGTTCCTACGAGCAGTACTTC.

The gene calls are TRBV28 and TRBJ1-1, with D uncertain. Trimming removed 10 bases from V and 6 bases from J, with 18 bases in between. Germline CDR1 is MDHEN and CDR2 is SYDVKM. The length of the CDR3 is 13 residues. CDR3 loop: CATGLNQVAEAFF. The CDR3 coding sequence is TGTGCCACCGGACTCAACCAAGTGGCTGAAGCTTTCTTT.

V is TRBV9 and J is TRBJ2-1; 13 bases agree with TRBD2. The germline gives CDR1 SGDLS, CDR2 YYNGEE. CDR3 length equals 18 residues. The junction had 5 bases not matched to a gene; V was cut back by 0 bases and J by 2 bases. The CDR3 loop reads CASSVGTSGRPPYNEQFF. The CDR3 nucleotides read TGTGCCAGCAGCGTAGGGACTAGCGGGAGACCCCCCTACAATGAGCAGTTCTTC.

The chain employs TRBV4-3 and TRBJ2-7, with a possible D match to TRBD2 (6 bases). Germline loops: CDR1 LGHNA, CDR2 YSLEER. This CDR3 is 15 amino acids long. V lost 0 bases to trimming and J lost 6 bases, with 15 bases between them. CDR3 residues: CASSQEGGAASEQYF. The CDR3 nucleotides read TGCGCCAGCAGCCAAGAGGGCGGGGCCGCAAGCGAGCAGTACTTC.

The CDR3 region has the DNA TGTGCCAGCAGTTTCCGTCTTATGAACACTGAAGCTTTCTTT. This translates into CASSFRLMNTEAFF. The genes are TRBV28 and TRBJ1-1, with D unresolved. V lost 3 bases, J lost 0 bases, and 8 bases lay in between. Per germline, CDR1 MDHEN and CDR2 SYDVKM. The CDR3 contains 14 residues.

The chain joins TRBV13 to TRBJ2-7, with D possibly being TRBD1 (6 bases). The germline CDR1 and CDR2 sequences are PRHDT and FYEKMQ (reference sequence). This CDR3 comprises 16 residues. V was clipped by 1 base and J by 2 bases, with 15 bases between them. The CDR3 spells CASSLDKQGKAYEQYF. Written as DNA, the CDR3 is TGTGCCAGCAGCTTAGACAAACAGGGAAAAGCCTACGAGCAGTACTTC.

This chain joins TRBV5-1 and TRBJ2-5; the match to TRBD2 covers 10 bases. J gave up 5 bases and V 0 bases, and 4 bases lay outside the gene matches. This CDR3 spans 15 amino acids. Germline V lookup: CDR1 SGHRS, CDR2 YFSETQ. This CDR3 is CASSLGLAGVETQYF. The CDR3, as DNA: TGCGCCAGCAGCTTGGGGCTAGCGGGAGTTGAGACCCAGTACTTC.

This clone is a singleton in its sample. The genes are TRBV6-2 or TRBV6-3 and TRBJ1-1, with unresolved D. Per the germline V gene, CDR1 is MNHEY and CDR2 is SVGEGT. CDR3 length: 14 amino acids. V was shortened by 0 bases and J by 11 bases, with 16 bases between the two germline ends. CDR3 DNA sequence: TGTGCCAGCAGTTACTCGACCACGGCGGGAACGGCTTTCTTT. Its translation is CASSYSTTAGTAFF.

The V and J genes are TRBV6-2 or TRBV6-3 and TRBJ1-5; 11 bases fit TRBD1. The CDR3 loop spans 16 amino acids. CDR1 and CDR2 (germline): MNHEY, SVGEGT. The V and J ends lost 2 bases and 6 bases, in that order; junction bases with no gene match: 6. CDR3 sequence: CASSYRGTGGFQPQHF. The CDR3 region has the DNA TGTGCCAGCAGTTACCGGGGGACAGGGGGATTTCAGCCCCAGCATTTT.

J is TRBJ2-7 and V is TRBV4-3; D possibly corresponds to TRBD1 (5 bases). Deletions cut 4 bases from V and 6 bases from J, with 13 bases between. The CDR3 covers 13 residues. In germline, CDR1 is LGHNA, CDR2 YSLEER. The CDR3 DNA sequence: TGCGCCAGCAGCCGACGGGTGGGGCTCGAGCAGTACTTC. Protein sequence: CASSRRVGLEQYF.

The rearrangement joins TRBV5-1 to TRBJ2-7, with 7 bases lining up with TRBD1. CDR1 is SGHRS, CDR2 YFSETQ, per germline. V was pared by 0 bases and J by 5 bases, with 5 bases of the junction left unmatched. This CDR3 contains 14 residues. The CDR3 DNA follows: TGCGCCAGCAGCTTGGGACAGGGTCTCGACGAGCAGTACTTC. This encodes CASSLGQGLDEQYF.

This sequence joins TRBV24-1 and TRBJ1-1; 8 nucleotides match TRBD1. This CDR3 is 15 amino acids long. Germline CDR1 reads KGHDR; CDR2 reads SFDVKD. V lost 2 bases, J lost 5 bases, and 6 bases stayed unmatched. The CDR3 is CATSDSRTGNTEAFF. CDR3 nucleotides: TGTGCCACCAGTGATTCAAGGACAGGGAATACTGAAGCTTTCTTT.

This clone has just one count. This chain uses TRBV7-2 with TRBJ1-6; possibly TRBD1 for D (6 bases). Trimming left V 5 bases short and J 3 bases short, with 14 bases between. Germline CDR1 is SGHTA and CDR2 is FQGNSA. The CDR3 spans 16 residues. The CDR3 DNA is TGTGCCAGCAGCCCCGGGGGGGGCGGCTATAATTCACCCCTCCACTTT. Translation gives CASSPGGGGYNSPLHF.

The chain has TRBV6-6 and TRBJ1-5, with a weak D call TRBD1 (5 bases). The V gene's germline CDR1 is MNHNY and CDR2 SVGAGI (reference sequence). The CDR3 length is 13 residues. Trimming took 7 bases from V and 3 from J, leaving 10 bases between them. In DNA form, the CDR3 reads TGTGCCAGCATCGGGGGGTTCAATCAGCCCCAGCATTTT. This encodes CASIGGFNQPQHF.

This sequence joins TRBV19 and TRBJ1-1; D is unclear. The CDR3 has 13 residues. Germline V gene sequence: CDR1 LNHDA, CDR2 SQIVND (reference sequence). V lost 5 bases to trimming and J lost 0 bases, with 7 bases between them. CDR3 residues: CASSVAMNTEAFF. Written as DNA, the CDR3 is TGTGCCAGTAGTGTAGCCATGAACACTGAAGCTTTCTTT.

The CDR3 DNA reads TGTGCCTGGAGTTCCGATACAGGGATGGGTCAGCCCCAGCATTTT. Protein sequence: CAWSSDTGMGQPQHF. The chain recombines TRBV30 with TRBJ1-5; weak D call: TRBD1 (6 bases). V was pared by 2 bases and J by 6 bases, with 17 bases between. This CDR3 region has 15 residues. Germline V lookup: CDR1 GTSNPN, CDR2 SVGIG (reference sequence).

In the case of this clone: This specimen includes other DNA sequences encoding the same CDR3. The chain recombines TRBV5-6 with TRBJ1-1; D is unclear. Trimming pared 0 bases from V and 4 bases from J, leaving 7 bases between. This CDR3 spans 13 amino acids. Germline V gene sequence: CDR1 SGHDT, CDR2 YYEEEE. The CDR3 loop is CASSLGAATEAFF. Here the CDR3 DNA reads TGTGCCAGCAGCTTGGGAGCCGCCACTGAAGCTTTCTTT.

The chain has TRBV2 and TRBJ1-1; D is unclear. V lost 4 bases and J lost 4, with 16 bases in between. The CDR3 is made up of 15 amino acids. Germline V lookup: CDR1 SNHLY, CDR2 FYNNEI. CDR3 DNA sequence: TGTGCCAGCAGTGTCGAGGGTATCTCTGTCACTGAAGCTTTCTTT. The encoded protein is CASSVEGISVTEAFF.

The chain uses TRBV19 and TRBJ2-3; perhaps TRBD2 as D (5 bases). CDR3 size: 14 residues. The germline V gene has CDR1 LNHDA and CDR2 SQIVND (reference sequence). Deletions cut 4 bases from V and 7 bases from J, with 15 bases between. The CDR3 nucleotides are TGTGCCAGTAGTAACACGGGATCCTTCAATACGCAGTATTTT. This gives the protein CASSNTGSFNTQYF.

The V call is TRBV30, the J call TRBJ1-5; tentatively, D is TRBD1 (6 bases). In germline, CDR1 is GTSNPN, CDR2 SVGIG (reference sequence). The CDR3 consists of 13 residues. V was cut by 5 bases and J by 5 bases, with 13 bases left in between. The CDR3 DNA reads TGTGCCTGGCGGCAGGGGTCTCATCAGCCCCAGCATTTT. Encoded protein: CAWRQGSHQPQHF.

With respect to this clone: Mismatch with germline at one junction end may stem from a read error. Other DNA sequences in the sample encode the same CDR3. This chain joins TRBV30 and TRBJ1-1, with a tentative D call TRBD1 (6 bases). The V gene's germline CDR1 is GTSNPN and CDR2 SVGIG (reference sequence). The CDR3 has 12 amino acids. CDR3 residues: CAWRTRDTEAFF. Here the CDR3 DNA reads TGTGCCTGGAGGACCCGGGACACCGAAGCTTTCTTT.

The table lists this clone with a count of one. The chain combines TRBV6-1 with TRBJ2-3; 9 nucleotides align to TRBD1. V lost 3 bases, J lost 2 bases, and 6 bases stayed unmatched. The CDR3 consists of 16 residues. In germline, CDR1 is MNHNS, CDR2 SASEGT. In DNA form, the CDR3 reads TGTGCCAGCAGTGACGGGACAGGGAATCCCACAGATACGCAGTATTTT. Residues: CASSDGTGNPTDTQYF.

The V gene is TRBV18, the J gene TRBJ2-7; weak D call: TRBD2 (6 bases). The ends were cut back, 3 bases at V and 2 bases at J, with 14 bases in the middle. The CDR3 contains 15 residues. Germline values: CDR1 KGHSH, CDR2 LQKENI. CDR3 nucleotides: TGTGCCAGCTCACCGAGTGTCGGGGGAACCTACGAGCAGTACTTC. Its translation: CASSPSVGGTYEQYF.

The chain couples TRBV19 to TRBJ2-7; 9 bases line up with TRBD2. This CDR3 is built from 15 residues. CDR1 is LNHDA and CDR2 is SQIVND in the germline V gene (reference sequence). The V segment lost 1 base and the J segment 1 base; nucleotides outside the gene matches: 2. In DNA, the CDR3 is TGTGCCAGTAGTATAGTTCTAGCGGGGTCCTACGAGCAGTACTTC. Amino acids: CASSIVLAGSYEQYF.